Each of the 5 T cell receptor beta chains below was sequenced from the same sample in a study of T cell responses to AZD1222 COVID-19 vaccine. Libraries were prepared by immunoSEQ multiplex PCR; TCRdb keeps only in-frame clonotypes and omits some of them. The table has about 120,000 clones, about 90% seen once; the top ten hold 4.4%. Sequenced here: peripheral blood, sampled on day 0 of MenACWY control vaccination. The receptors shown here come from an adult in good health.

The chain carries TRBV3-1 (or the pseudogene TRBV3-2) and TRBJ2-7; 9 bases match TRBD2. The CDR3 contains 15 residues. Germline trimming cut 2 bases from V and 6 bases from J; bases unmatched to any gene: 8. The germline V gene encodes CDR1 LGHDT and CDR2 YNNKEL (reference sequence). The CDR3 nucleotides are TGTGCCAGCAGCCAACCGGCGGGAGGGGATGGCGAGCAGTACTTC. Translated, it gives CASSQPAGGDGEQYF.

This rearrangement joins TRBV11-2 to TRBJ2-3; D might be TRBD2 (6 bases). Per the germline V gene, CDR1 is SGHAT and CDR2 is FQNNGV. V lost 0 bases to trimming and J lost 3 bases, with 13 bases between them. The CDR3 spans 16 residues. CDR3 DNA: TGTGCCAGCAGCTTAGAATGGGGGGTTCGGACAGATACGCAGTATTTT. Its protein is CASSLEWGVRTDTQYF.

V and J are TRBV2 and TRBJ1-1, with TRBD1 matching 8 bases. Germline trimming cut 7 bases from V and 4 bases from J; bases unmatched to any gene: 5. The CDR3 runs 13 residues. The germline gives CDR1 SNHLY, CDR2 FYNNEI. The CDR3 spells CASTIGQGTEAFF. CDR3 coding DNA: TGTGCCAGCACCATTGGACAGGGCACTGAAGCTTTCTTT.

V usage is TRBV2 and J usage is TRBJ1-2, with no clear D. In germline, CDR1 is SNHLY, CDR2 FYNNEI. CDR3 size: 14 residues. Trimming shortened V by 3 bases and J by 8 bases, and 16 bases separated the two germline ends. CDR3 region: CASSEAGQVFGYTF. The CDR3 DNA reads as TGTGCCAGCAGTGAGGCAGGTCAGGTTTTCGGCTACACCTTC. The entire variable domain, with the rest obtained from reference TRBV2 and TRBJ1-2, is as follows: EPEVTQTPSHQVTQMGQEVILRCVPISNHLYFYWYRQILGQKVEFLVSFYNNEISEKSEIFDDQFSVERPDGSNFTLKIRSTKLEDSAMYFCASSEAGQVFGYTFGSGTRLTVV.

V gene TRBV18 combines with J gene TRBJ1-1; 11 positions match TRBD1. The CDR3 totals 15 residues. V lost 3 bases, J lost 5 bases, and 5 bases stayed unmatched. The germline gives CDR1 KGHSH, CDR2 LQKENI. The CDR3 DNA sequence: TGTGCCAGCTCACCTATCGGACAGGGGGCTACTGAAGCTTTCTTT. It is translated as CASSPIGQGATEAFF.